The 11 T cell receptor beta chains presented below share a single source sample, sequenced in a study of blood T cell repertoires in COVID-19. Produced via immunoSEQ multiplex PCR; TCRdb's table is partial and in-frame only. Of 150,000 or so clones in the sample, 79% were seen once. The sample consisted of peripheral blood. Every receptor here comes from a woman in her 70s with COVID-19, enrolled during active disease.

V is TRBV5-6 and J is TRBJ2-7; no clear D. The V end lost 1 base, the J end lost 7 bases, and 9 bases lay between the germline ends. Germline V gene sequence: CDR1 SGHDT, CDR2 YYEEEE. The CDR3 has 12 residues. Here the CDR3 reads CASSLSSGEQYF. The CDR3 nucleotides are TGTGCCAGCAGCTTGAGCTCCGGGGAGCAGTACTTC. The variable domain in full, with the rest retrieved from reference TRBV5-6 and TRBJ2-7, is DAGVTQSPTHLIKTRGQQVTLRCSPKSGHDTVSWYQQALGQGPQFIFQYYEEEERQRGNFPDRFSGHQFPNYSSELNVNALLLGDSALYLCASSLSSGEQYFGPGTRLTVT.

J is TRBJ1-2 and V is TRBV6-5; D is unresolved. This CDR3 region has 13 residues. Germline V gene data show CDR1 as MNHEY and CDR2 as SVGAGI. Trimming took off 4 bases at V and 4 bases at J, with 10 bases between the two ends. Here the CDR3 reads CASSFGVLYGYTF. The CDR3 DNA sequence: TGTGCCAGCAGTTTCGGTGTCCTCTATGGCTACACCTTC.

This clone appeared a few times. This chain connects TRBV7-2 to TRBJ1-2; 7 positions agree with TRBD1. After removal of 5 bases from V and 0 bases from J, the junction contained 15 bases not matched to a gene. The CDR3 extends over 18 amino acids. From germline, CDR1 is SGHTA and CDR2 FQGNSA. CDR3 residues: CASSRPPGQEQANYGYTF. CDR3 DNA: TGTGCCAGCAGCCGCCCCCCCGGACAGGAGCAAGCTAACTATGGCTACACCTTC.

The rearrangement joins TRBV3-1 (or the pseudogene TRBV3-2) to TRBJ1-1; 10 bases line up with TRBD1. Trimming removed 4 bases from V and 5 bases from J; junction bases left unmatched: 4. Germline CDR1 LGHDT, CDR2 YNNKEL (reference sequence). This CDR3 spans 14 amino acids. CDR3: CASSPDRGKTEAFF. In DNA, the CDR3 is TGTGCCAGCAGCCCGGACAGGGGGAAAACTGAAGCTTTCTTT.

The rearrangement uses TRBV4-3 and TRBJ1-2, with 9 nucleotides matching TRBD1. The CDR3 runs 15 residues. V shed 4 bases, J shed 4 bases, and the junction held 7 bases outside the gene matches. In germline, CDR1 is LGHNA, CDR2 YSLEER. The CDR3: CASSRVTGGGYGYTF. CDR3 coding DNA: TGCGCCAGCAGCCGAGTCACAGGGGGCGGCTATGGCTACACCTTC.

This chain joins TRBV5-1 and TRBJ2-2, with 9 positions matching TRBD2. The CDR3 runs 18 residues. With 6 bases clipped from V and 0 bases from J, the junction kept 12 bases outside the gene matches. CDR1 SGHRS and CDR2 YFSETQ come from the germline V gene. CDR3 amino acids: CASIDLVAGAANTGELFF. DNA of the CDR3: TGCGCCAGCATTGATTTAGTAGCGGGGGCCGCGAACACCGGGGAGCTGTTTTTT.

The chain recombines TRBV2 with TRBJ2-4; the D gene is possibly TRBD2 (6 bases). This CDR3 has 12 residues. V was shortened by 10 bases and J by 6 bases, with 13 bases between the two germline ends. The germline gives CDR1 SNHLY, CDR2 FYNNEI. The CDR3 DNA sequence: TGTGCCACGCGGGATAGCCGAAACATTCAGTACTTC. Its translation is CATRDSRNIQYF.

This clone was counted only a few times. The rearrangement joins TRBV15 to TRBJ2-5, with 8 bases that match TRBD2. This CDR3 has 15 amino acids. After removal of 0 bases from V and 5 bases from J, the junction contained 5 bases not matched to a gene. Germline V gene lookup returns CDR1 LNHNV and CDR2 YYDKDF (reference sequence). CDR3 coding DNA: TGTGCCACCAGCAGAGACCGGAGCGGGGGCGAGACCCAGTACTTC. Encoded protein: CATSRDRSGGETQYF.

The genes are TRBV27 and TRBJ2-2; D possibly corresponds to TRBD1 (5 bases). From germline, CDR1 is MNHEY and CDR2 SMNVEV (reference sequence). CDR3 size: 15 residues. V was trimmed by 3 bases and J by 4 bases, leaving 12 bases between them. The CDR3 is CASSFFRASTGELFF. Here the CDR3 DNA reads TGTGCCAGCAGTTTCTTCAGGGCGAGCACCGGGGAGCTGTTTTTT.

The rearrangement links TRBV12-3 or TRBV12-4 to TRBJ1-6; perhaps TRBD1 as D (6 bases). The CDR3 contains 13 residues. V was pared by 7 bases and J by 9 bases, with 13 bases between. The CDR3: CASTEDRSSPLHF. DNA for the CDR3: TGTGCCAGCACCGAAGACAGGTCTTCACCCCTCCACTTT.

The rearrangement uses TRBV19 and TRBJ1-4; possibly TRBD1 for D (6 bases). Germline V gives CDR1 LNHDA, CDR2 SQIVND (reference sequence). The CDR3 has 12 amino acids. V dropped 3 bases and J dropped 7 bases, with 6 bases sitting between them. The DNA of the CDR3 is TGTGCCAGTAGTATCAGGGGTGAAAAACTGTTTTTT. As protein: CASSIRGEKLFF.